These 25 T cell receptor beta chains came from one sample sequenced in a study of OX40 agonist ivuxolimab in advanced cancers. Library preparation employed the immunoSEQ multiplex PCR assay. TCRdb limited this immuneACCESS table to in-frame rearrangements with V and J called. A share of clones is missing; checked studies link under half to unresolved V genes, and the rest is unexplained. The sample table lists some 73,000 clones, approximately 90% of them with a count of one. Around 0.51% of the sample belongs to the ten largest clones. Source: CD4+ or CD8+ T cells sorted from blood, taken in a trial of the OX40 agonist ivuxolimab. These receptor sequences come from an adult with an advanced solid tumor such as melanoma, head and neck, liver or kidney cancer.

This chain links TRBV5-1 with TRBJ1-6, with D possibly being TRBD1 (6 bases). The V end was cut by 0 bases, the J end by 10 bases, with 14 bases between. The CDR3 has 15 residues. The V gene's germline CDR1 is SGHRS and CDR2 YFSETQ. The CDR3 region is CASSLDRALGSPLHF. The CDR3 coding sequence is TGCGCCAGCAGCTTGGACAGGGCCCTCGGGTCACCCCTCCACTTT.

The V and J genes are TRBV7-8 and TRBJ1-2; no definite D call. Trimming stripped 4 bases from V and 4 bases from J, with 10 bases between. Per the germline V gene, CDR1 is SGHVS and CDR2 is FQNEAQ. CDR3 length equals 13 residues. The CDR3 is CASSSTGSYGYTF. CDR3 nucleotide sequence: TGTGCCAGCAGCTCAACCGGGAGCTATGGCTACACCTTC.

The chain is built from TRBV19 and TRBJ1-1; D remains unclear. CDR3 length: 13 amino acids. Germline V gives CDR1 LNHDA, CDR2 SQIVND (reference sequence). V lost 3 bases and J lost 4, with 9 bases in between. CDR3 sequence reads: CASSILLGTEAFF. The CDR3 bases are TGTGCCAGTAGTATTCTGCTGGGCACTGAAGCTTTCTTT.

The chain links TRBV7-2 to TRBJ2-5; no reliable D call. Trimming took off 5 bases at V and 3 bases at J, with 4 bases between the two ends. The CDR3 length is 11 residues. From germline, CDR1 is SGHTA and CDR2 FQGNSA. The CDR3 here is CASSPKETQYF. The DNA for the CDR3 is TGTGCCAGCAGCCCGAAAGAGACCCAGTACTTC.

V is TRBV11-3 and J is TRBJ2-5, with 9 bases lining up with TRBD2. The J call is doubtful: the DNA matches TRBJ2-7 better. The CDR3 has 15 amino acids. Germline V gene lookup returns CDR1 SGHNT and CDR2 YENEEA. The CDR3 loop is CASRASGRPSYEQYF. CDR3 DNA sequence: TGTGCCAGCAGGGCAAGCGGGAGGCCTTCCTACGAGCAGTACTTC.

The chain couples TRBV19 to TRBJ1-5; tentative D call: TRBD1 (5 bases). V lost 0 bases and J 6 bases, leaving 9 bases between the germline ends. The CDR3 length is 14 residues. Per germline, CDR1 LNHDA and CDR2 SQIVND (reference sequence). CDR3 sequence: CASSIESGGQPQHF. The CDR3 DNA follows: TGTGCCAGTAGTATAGAGTCCGGGGGTCAGCCCCAGCATTTT.

This clone was detected a few times. The chain combines TRBV5-1 with TRBJ2-7, with D perhaps TRBD1 (6 bases). Germline CDR1 is SGHRS and CDR2 is YFSETQ. Trimming removed 4 bases at V and 3 bases at J, with 14 bases between. This CDR3 is built from 14 residues. The chain's CDR3 is CASSARDTGYEQYF. The CDR3 DNA is TGCGCCAGCAGCGCCCGGGACACCGGCTACGAGCAGTACTTC.

The gene calls are TRBV4-2 and TRBJ2-3, with D possibly matching TRBD2 (5 bases). The V gene lost 0 bases and the J gene lost 1 base, with 20 bases spanning the gap. Germline loops: CDR1 LGHNA, CDR2 YNFKEQ. The CDR3 extends over 19 amino acids. Here the CDR3 reads CASSQDLVGNWGGTDTQYF. The CDR3 DNA sequence: TGTGCCAGCAGCCAAGATCTGGTCGGGAATTGGGGAGGCACAGATACGCAGTATTTT.

The chain uses TRBV5-6 and TRBJ1-1; 10 bases map to TRBD1. Germline CDR1 and CDR2: SGHDT and YYEEEE. The CDR3 runs to 15 residues. J was trimmed by 5 bases and V by 1 base; bases with no gene match: 5. In DNA form, the CDR3 reads TGTGCCAGCAGCTTGTTCGGGACAGGGGATACTGAAGCTTTCTTT. It encodes CASSLFGTGDTEAFF. The whole variable domain, remainder taken from reference TRBV5-6 and TRBJ1-1, is DAGVTQSPTHLIKTRGQQVTLRCSPKSGHDTVSWYQQALGQGPQFIFQYYEEEERQRGNFPDRFSGHQFPNYSSELNVNALLLGDSALYLCASSLFGTGDTEAFFGQGTRLTVV.

The CDR3 loop is CATSRPAHRGGDTDTQYF. In nucleotides, the CDR3 is TGTGCCACCAGCAGGCCTGCTCACAGGGGAGGGGACACAGATACGCAGTATTTT. The chain links TRBV15 to TRBJ2-3, with D perhaps assigned TRBD1 or TRBD2 (7 bases each). The CDR3 sequence is 18 residues long. V was trimmed by 3 bases and J by 2 bases, leaving 21 bases between them. Germline CDR1 and CDR2: LNHNV and YYDKDF (reference sequence).

The CDR3 is CASSQGSLAGGSETQYF. CDR3 sequence (DNA): TGTGCCAGCAGCCAGGGGTCACTAGCGGGAGGGAGTGAGACCCAGTACTTC. J is TRBJ2-5 and V is TRBV7-2, with 13 bases aligning to TRBD2. Germline V gives CDR1 SGHTA, CDR2 FQGNSA. V trimming: 5 bases; J trimming: 5 bases; junction bases outside the gene matches: 11. The CDR3 has 17 residues. The full variable domain, rest sourced from reference TRBV7-2 and TRBJ2-5, is GAGVSQSPSNKVTEKGKDVELRCDPISGHTALYWYRQSLGQGLEFLIYFQGNSAPDKSGLPSDRFSAERTGGSVSTLTIQRTQQEDSAVYLCASSQGSLAGGSETQYFGPGTRLLVL.

The chain carries TRBV7-9 and TRBJ1-1; possible D gene TRBD1, 5 bases. CDR3 length: 17 amino acids. The germline CDR1 and CDR2 sequences are SEHNR and FQNEAQ (reference sequence). Trimming stripped 6 bases from V and 2 bases from J, with 22 bases between. The CDR3 nucleotides are TGTGCCAGCAGGCCCAAAAGCGGGACGGAACCTAACACTGAAGCTTTCTTT. It yields the protein CASRPKSGTEPNTEAFF.

V and J are TRBV11-2 and TRBJ2-5, with D unresolved. V was cut by 3 bases and J by 5 bases, with 1 base left in between. There are 10 residues in the CDR3. CDR1 and CDR2 from the germline V gene are SGHAT and FQNNGV. The CDR3 DNA sequence: TGTGCCAGCAGCTTTGAGACCCAGTACTTC. Amino acid sequence: CASSFETQYF.

Concerning this clone itself: The same CDR3 can be traced to other DNA sequences in this sample. The chain uses TRBV30 and TRBJ2-7; the match to TRBD2 covers 10 bases. The CDR3 sequence is 18 residues long. Germline lookup yields CDR1 GTSNPN and CDR2 SVGIG (reference sequence). The ends lost 0 bases at V and 4 bases at J; junction bases unmatched: 15. Here the CDR3 reads CAWSVGWASGSLRYEQYF. The CDR3 DNA reads as TGTGCCTGGAGTGTAGGTTGGGCTAGCGGGAGCCTCAGGTACGAGCAGTACTTC.

This chain uses TRBV28 with TRBJ2-5, with 9 bases that match TRBD1. V lost 4 bases and J lost 2; bases outside the gene matches: 5. CDR1 and CDR2 from the germline V gene are MDHEN and SYDVKM. The length of the CDR3 is 15 residues. DNA of the CDR3: TGTGCCAGCAGTTCCCCGGGACAGGGACAAGAGACCCAGTACTTC. Encoded protein: CASSSPGQGQETQYF.

This sequence joins TRBV4-2 and TRBJ1-4; D not certain. This CDR3 has 13 residues. CDR1 is LGHNA, CDR2 YNFKEQ, per germline. V lost 0 bases, J lost 8 bases, and 7 bases lay in between. This CDR3 reads CASSQEGTEKLFF. The CDR3 DNA reads TGTGCCAGCAGCCAAGAAGGAACGGAAAAACTGTTTTTT.

The chain carries TRBV5-8 and TRBJ1-1; D is undetermined. V gave up 4 bases and J gave up 10 bases, with 11 bases separating them. The germline gives CDR1 SGHTS, CDR2 YDEGEE. This CDR3 has 11 amino acids. CDR3 region: CASSTRSVAFF. In DNA, the CDR3 is TGTGCCAGCAGCACCCGCTCTGTAGCTTTCTTT.

The chain employs TRBV5-3 and TRBJ1-5, with D possibly being TRBD1 (6 bases). TRBV5-3 is identified as an open reading frame with a role that is uncertain. The V end was cut by 1 base, the J end by 6 bases, with 8 bases between. This CDR3 has 13 amino acids. CDR3 nucleotide sequence: TGTGCCAGAAGCTTGACAGGGATTCAGCCCCAGCATTTT. Its protein is CARSLTGIQPQHF.

This rearrangement joins TRBV7-6 to TRBJ2-5, with 9 bases aligning to TRBD1. The ends lost 4 bases at V and 5 bases at J; junction bases unmatched: 8. This CDR3 region has 15 residues. Germline V CDR1 and CDR2: SGHVS, FNYEAQ. The CDR3 DNA follows: TGTGCCAGCAGCTCAGGGACAGGGATGGGGGAGACCCAGTACTTC. Protein product: CASSSGTGMGETQYF.

J is TRBJ2-2 and V is TRBV19; perhaps D is TRBD1 or TRBD2 (6 bases each). The germline V and J ends were trimmed by 4 bases and 0 bases, with 15 bases remaining between them. The CDR3 length is 17 residues. The germline CDR1 and CDR2 sequences are LNHDA and SQIVND (reference sequence). The CDR3 nucleotides read TGTGCCAGTAGTAGGGGGGCGGGAAGGGCGAACACCGGGGAGCTGTTTTTT. Its protein is CASSRGAGRANTGELFF. Variable domain in full (rest from reference TRBV19 and TRBJ2-2): DGGITQSPKYLFRKEGQNVTLSCEQNLNHDAMYWYRQDPGQGLRLIYYSQIVNDFQKGDIAEGYSVSREKKESFPLTVTSAQKNPTAFYLCASSRGAGRANTGELFFGEGSRLTVL.

This rearrangement joins TRBV5-4 to TRBJ2-1, with 12 bases identical to TRBD2. The V gene's germline CDR1 is SGHNT and CDR2 YYREEE (reference sequence). The CDR3 covers 15 residues. Trimming at V came to 4 bases and at J to 8 bases, leaving 7 bases not matched to a gene. CDR3 sequence (DNA): TGTGCCAGCAGCCGGACTAGCGGGAATTTCGATGAGCAGTTCTTC. Its translation: CASSRTSGNFDEQFF.

The table lists this clone with a few counts. The chain combines TRBV10-3 with TRBJ2-5; D might be TRBD1 (6 bases). The CDR3 is 14 amino acids. The V end lost 7 bases, the J end lost 2 bases, and 14 bases lay between the germline ends. CDR1 and CDR2 (germline): ENHRY, SYGVKD. Written as DNA, the CDR3 is TGTGCCATCAAAAAATCAGGGGCACAAGAGACCCAGTACTTC. This encodes CAIKKSGAQETQYF.

This chain joins TRBV11-2 and TRBJ2-5; TRBD2 aligns across 11 bases. V lost 3 bases, J lost 4 bases, and 1 base stayed unmatched. CDR1 and CDR2 from the germline V gene are SGHAT and FQNNGV. The CDR3 length is 14 residues. CDR3 region: CASSFSGRGETQYF. The CDR3 coding sequence is TGTGCCAGCAGCTTTAGCGGGAGGGGAGAGACCCAGTACTTC. The full variable domain, completed using reference TRBV11-2 and TRBJ2-5, is EAGVAQSPRYKIIEKRQSVAFWCNPISGHATLYWYQQILGQGPKLLIQFQNNGVVDDSQLPKDRFSAERLKGVDSTLKIQPAKLEDSAVYLCASSFSGRGETQYFGPGTRLLVL.

The rearrangement joins TRBV6-5 to TRBJ2-7, with D uncertain. CDR3 length: 11 residues. Germline V gene lookup returns CDR1 MNHEY and CDR2 SVGAGI. V was clipped by 5 bases and J by 7 bases, with 9 bases between them. The CDR3 DNA reads as TGTGCCAGCAGTGAAGTTGCTGAGCAGTACTTC. It codes for CASSEVAEQYF.

This clone was detected only once. J is TRBJ2-1 and V is TRBV4-1; D not resolved. The germline V gene encodes CDR1 MGHRA and CDR2 YSYEKL. Trimming shortened V by 5 bases and J by 0 bases, and 14 bases separated the two germline ends. This CDR3 spans 16 amino acids. In DNA, the CDR3 is TGCGCCAGCAGCGCCGCTTGGCAGGCCTCCTACAATGAGCAGTTCTTC. The encoded protein is CASSAAWQASYNEQFF.